These 26 T cell receptor beta chains were all obtained from the same sample, sequenced in a study of blood T cell repertoires in COVID-19. Only in-frame clones appear in the TCRdb table, and some are missing; sequencing was by immunoSEQ multiplex PCR. The top ten clones hold 7.5% to 10% of a sample with 200,000 to 250,000 clones, about 81% of them seen once. Source material: PBMCs or T cells enriched from blood (not recorded which). The receptors derive from a man in his forties or fifties who had recovered from COVID-19.

V and J are TRBV9 and TRBJ1-1; possible D gene TRBD1, 5 bases. Germline CDR1 reads SGDLS; CDR2 reads YYNGEE. V lost 1 base to trimming and J lost 0 bases, with 10 bases between them. The CDR3 runs to 15 residues. The chain's CDR3 is CASSVIDRMNTEAFF. The CDR3 DNA reads as TGTGCCAGCAGCGTAATTGACAGAATGAACACTGAAGCTTTCTTT.

The chain joins TRBV4-1 to TRBJ1-6; 9 bases match TRBD1. The germline V gene encodes CDR1 MGHRA and CDR2 YSYEKL. Trimming at V came to 0 bases and at J to 9 bases, leaving 6 bases not matched to a gene. The CDR3 is 16 residues long. The CDR3 region is CASSQEVGTGSSPLHF. The DNA of the CDR3 is TGCGCCAGCAGCCAAGAGGTGGGGACAGGGAGTTCACCCCTCCACTTT.

This clone was seen ten or more times. This chain links TRBV7-3 with TRBJ2-3, with 8 positions matching TRBD1. From germline, CDR1 is SGHTA and CDR2 FQGTGA. CDR3 length: 16 amino acids. J gave up 3 bases and V 6 bases, and 11 bases lay outside the gene matches. CDR3 in DNA: TGTGCCAGCAGTCCGAGAGACAGGGGACGGACAGATACGCAGTATTTT. Translated, it gives CASSPRDRGRTDTQYF.

The chain joins TRBV7-9 to TRBJ1-4; 9 bases map to TRBD1. Germline V gene data show CDR1 as SEHNR and CDR2 as FQNEAQ (reference sequence). This CDR3 region has 17 residues. J was trimmed by 6 bases and V by 5 bases; bases with no gene match: 13. CDR3 region: CASSTTTGGEDYEKLFF. CDR3 bases: TGTGCCAGCAGCACAACAACAGGGGGCGAGGATTATGAAAAACTGTTTTTT.

V and J are TRBV6-2 or TRBV6-3 and TRBJ2-5; 13 bases align to TRBD2. Trimming removed 6 bases from V and 5 bases from J; junction bases left unmatched: 15. The CDR3 is made up of 18 amino acids. Germline values: CDR1 MNHEY, CDR2 SVGEGT. In DNA, the CDR3 is TGTGCCAGCAGATACACCCCGGGACTAGCGGGGCCTCGGGAGACCCAGTACTTC. Translating it yields CASRYTPGLAGPRETQYF.

The V call is TRBV2, the J call TRBJ2-1, with D uncertain. The germline CDR1 and CDR2 sequences are SNHLY and FYNNEI. This CDR3 spans 14 amino acids. The V gene lost 5 bases and the J gene lost 0 bases, with 8 bases spanning the gap. CDR3 sequence (DNA): TGTGCCAGCAGTAAGGAGAGCTCCTACAATGAGCAGTTCTTC. This codes for CASSKESSYNEQFF.

This clone was seen more than once but under ten times. Germline and junction disagree at one end, which may indicate a read error. CDR3 protein: CASCERVIQPQHF. DNA for the CDR3: TGTGCCAGCTGTGAGAGGGTAATTCAGCCCCAGCATTTT. This sequence joins TRBV2 and TRBJ1-5; the D is unclear. Germline CDR1 is SNHLY and CDR2 is FYNNEI. The CDR3 runs 13 residues.

V usage is TRBV5-1 and J usage is TRBJ2-1, with D possibly matching TRBD2 (5 bases). The CDR3 sequence is 19 residues long. V dropped 1 base and J dropped 1 base, with 21 bases sitting between them. Per the germline V gene, CDR1 is SGHRS and CDR2 is YFSETQ. The CDR3 DNA reads as TGCGCCAGCAGCTTGATACTATTACCCTCCGGCGGGTCCTACAATGAGCAGTTCTTC. Translation: CASSLILLPSGGSYNEQFF.

A word on this clone: A junction end diverges from the germline sequence, so it may reflect a read error. The gene calls are TRBV7-9 and TRBJ2-2; 7 bases fit TRBD1. Germline assignment: CDR1 SEHNR and CDR2 FQNEAQ (reference sequence). This CDR3 region has 15 residues. The CDR3 DNA follows: TGTGCCAACAGCCGACTGACAGGGACCACCGGGGAGCTGTTTTTT. Its translation: CANSRLTGTTGELFF.

The rearrangement links TRBV5-1 to TRBJ2-3; 13 positions match TRBD2. The CDR3 has 17 residues. CDR1 and CDR2 (germline): SGHRS, YFSETQ. Trimming removed 4 bases from V and 2 bases from J; junction bases left unmatched: 7. The CDR3 is CASSPITSGGATDTQYF. The CDR3, as DNA: TGCGCCAGCAGCCCGATAACTAGCGGGGGGGCCACAGATACGCAGTATTTT.

V usage is TRBV19 and J usage is TRBJ2-3; 7 bases match TRBD2. CDR3 length: 16 residues. V lost 6 bases, J lost 0 bases, and 9 bases stayed unmatched. CDR1 and CDR2 (germline): LNHDA, SQIVND (reference sequence). CDR3 loop: CASRATGGMSTDTQYF. The CDR3 coding sequence is TGTGCCAGTAGAGCGACGGGGGGTATGAGCACAGATACGCAGTATTTT.

The rearrangement links TRBV7-2 to TRBJ1-1; D is ambiguous. This CDR3 has 14 amino acids. V lost 7 bases, J lost 6 bases, and 18 bases lay in between. Germline lookup yields CDR1 SGHTA and CDR2 FQGNSA. CDR3 amino acids: CASIWRERSPEAFF. CDR3 coding DNA: TGTGCCAGCATCTGGAGGGAGCGAAGCCCTGAAGCTTTCTTT. The full variable domain, with the rest looked up from reference TRBV7-2 and TRBJ1-1, is GAGVSQSPSNKVTEKGKDVELRCDPISGHTALYWYRQSLGQGLEFLIYFQGNSAPDKSGLPSDRFSAERTGGSVSTLTIQRTQQEDSAVYLCASIWRERSPEAFFGQGTRLTVV.

The chain carries TRBV12-3 or TRBV12-4 and TRBJ1-2, with a tentative D call TRBD1 (5 bases). Trimming pared 2 bases from V and 8 bases from J, leaving 12 bases between. CDR3 length equals 13 residues. The CDR3 DNA sequence: TGTGCCAGCAGTTTAAGGGCAGGGCGAGGCTACACCTTC. Residues: CASSLRAGRGYTF.

This chain connects TRBV2 to TRBJ1-5, with unresolved D. CDR1 is SNHLY, CDR2 FYNNEI, per germline. The CDR3 length is 15 residues. V was pared by 3 bases and J by 0 bases, with 9 bases between. The CDR3 bases are TGTGCCAGCAGTGATTTACAGCATAGCAATCAGCCCCAGCATTTT. Its translation is CASSDLQHSNQPQHF.

V is TRBV4-1 and J is TRBJ2-2, with 9 nucleotides matching TRBD2. This CDR3 is built from 15 residues. The germline CDR1 and CDR2 sequences are MGHRA and YSYEKL. The junction had 4 bases not matched to a gene; V was cut back by 6 bases and J by 2 bases. The CDR3 DNA reads as TGCGCCAGCAGGCCTAGCGGGGCTAACACCGGGGAGCTGTTTTTT. Its translation is CASRPSGANTGELFF.

This clone has just a few counts. As DNA, the CDR3 is TGTGCCAGCAGCGATTTAGCGGATACGCAGTATTTT. It translates to CASSDLADTQYF. The chain combines TRBV7-9 with TRBJ2-3; TRBD2 might be the D (5 bases). The CDR3 is 12 residues long. With 5 bases removed from V and 6 bases from J, the gap between germline ends came to 9 bases. Germline CDR1 SEHNR, CDR2 FQNEAQ (reference sequence). Looking up the rest from reference TRBV7-9 and TRBJ2-3 gives the full variable domain: DTGVSQNPRHKITKRGQNVTFRCDPISEHNRLYWYRQTLGQGPEFLTYFQNEAQLEKSRLLSDRFSAERPKGSFSTLEIQRTEQGDSAMYLCASSDLADTQYFGPGTRLTVL.

The chain recombines TRBV3-1 (or the pseudogene TRBV3-2) with TRBJ1-1; D call uncertain. V lost 6 bases to trimming and J lost 0 bases, with 11 bases between them. There are 14 residues in the CDR3. Looked up from germline, CDR1 is LGHDT and CDR2 is YNNKEL (reference sequence). CDR3 DNA sequence: TGTGCCAGCAGACACGCCCAATTGAACACTGAAGCTTTCTTT. Translation gives CASRHAQLNTEAFF.

The chain couples TRBV30 to TRBJ1-1, with D perhaps TRBD1 (5 bases). V gave up 0 bases and J gave up 11 bases, with 10 bases separating them. The CDR3 is 11 amino acids. The V gene's germline CDR1 is GTSNPN and CDR2 SVGIG (reference sequence). The CDR3 sequence: CAWSVQAKAFF. The CDR3 region has the DNA TGTGCCTGGAGTGTACAGGCGAAGGCTTTCTTT.

In this sample, this clone turned up once. CDR3 bases: TGTGCCAGCACCCCAGGGGGCTACGACGAGCAGTACTTC. This gives the protein CASTPGGYDEQYF. This chain joins TRBV12-3 or TRBV12-4 and TRBJ2-7, with 8 bases matching TRBD1. The length of the CDR3 is 13 residues. V lost 7 bases, J lost 5 bases, and 7 bases stayed unmatched.

The chain carries TRBV7-2 and TRBJ1-2; the D gene is possibly TRBD1 (5 bases). The CDR3 runs to 13 residues. CDR1 and CDR2 (germline): SGHTA, FQGNSA. The germline V and J ends were trimmed by 5 bases and 7 bases, with 14 bases remaining between them. The CDR3 here is CASSRGGSGGYTF. The DNA for the CDR3 is TGTGCCAGCAGCCGGGGGGGATCGGGTGGCTACACCTTC.

The chain links TRBV5-1 to TRBJ2-2, with 7 bases lining up with TRBD1. V dropped 1 base and J dropped 2; count of bases not matched to a gene: 5. Germline CDR1 reads SGHRS; CDR2 reads YFSETQ. The CDR3 spans 16 residues. CDR3 amino acids: CASSLRGGLNTGELFF. In DNA, the CDR3 is TGCGCCAGCAGCTTGAGAGGGGGCCTTAACACCGGGGAGCTGTTTTTT.

The J gene is TRBJ2-7, the V gene TRBV19; 12 bases map to TRBD2. The V gene's germline CDR1 is LNHDA and CDR2 SQIVND (reference sequence). There are 15 residues in the CDR3. V was pared by 7 bases and J by 0 bases, with 4 bases of the junction left unmatched. In DNA, the CDR3 is TGTGCCAGTACCAGGACTAGCGGGAACTCCTACGAGCAGTACTTC. Protein: CASTRTSGNSYEQYF. Supplemented by reference TRBV19 and TRBJ2-7, the full variable domain reads DGGITQSPKYLFRKEGQNVTLSCEQNLNHDAMYWYRQDPGQGLRLIYYSQIVNDFQKGDIAEGYSVSREKKESFPLTVTSAQKNPTAFYLCASTRTSGNSYEQYFGPGTRLTVT.

This chain links TRBV7-9 with TRBJ2-7; weak D call: TRBD2 (6 bases). The CDR3 is 14 residues long. The V and J ends lost 1 base and 2 bases respectively, with 9 bases between them. The germline V gene has CDR1 SEHNR and CDR2 FQNEAQ (reference sequence). CDR3: CASSLEGGAYEQYF. CDR3 bases: TGTGCCAGCAGCTTAGAGGGCGGGGCCTACGAGCAGTACTTC.

The chain uses TRBV3-1 (or the pseudogene TRBV3-2) and TRBJ1-5; 11 bases are shared with TRBD1. The CDR3 consists of 21 residues. CDR1 and CDR2 (germline): LGHDT, YNNKEL (reference sequence). V lost 4 bases and J lost 0; bases outside the gene matches: 17. Written as DNA, the CDR3 is TGTGCCAGCAGCCTTTTGGGCGGGCGGACAGGGGGCTATTATAGCAATCAGCCCCAGCATTTT. This translates into CASSLLGGRTGGYYSNQPQHF.

V and J are TRBV4-2 and TRBJ2-7; D possibly corresponds to TRBD2 (6 bases). The germline V gene has CDR1 LGHNA and CDR2 YNFKEQ. The CDR3 length is 14 residues. Trimming cost V 5 bases and J 4 bases, with 15 bases left between them. In DNA form, the CDR3 reads TGTGCCAGCAGCTCACCGGGACTCGGGTACGAGCAGTACTTC. This translates into CASSSPGLGYEQYF.

The rearrangement uses TRBV19 and TRBJ1-5, with 9 positions matching TRBD1. Germline V gives CDR1 LNHDA, CDR2 SQIVND (reference sequence). V was clipped by 6 bases and J by 3 bases; unmatched bases: 9. CDR3 length: 16 residues. CDR3 sequence reads: CASSTKDRGDNQPQHF. The CDR3 nucleotides are TGTGCCAGTAGCACAAAGGACAGGGGTGACAATCAGCCCCAGCATTTT. The whole variable domain, remainder taken from reference TRBV19 and TRBJ1-5, is DGGITQSPKYLFRKEGQNVTLSCEQNLNHDAMYWYRQDPGQGLRLIYYSQIVNDFQKGDIAEGYSVSREKKESFPLTVTSAQKNPTAFYLCASSTKDRGDNQPQHFGDGTRLSIL.